These 21 T cell receptor beta chains came from one sample sequenced in a study of OX40 agonist ivuxolimab in advanced cancers. Profiling relied on immunoSEQ multiplex PCR, and the TCRdb table lists in-frame clones only, not all of them. The sample has under 65,000 clones, 75% to 90% seen once; the top ten hold approximately 11%. The specimen comprised CD4+ or CD8+ T cells sorted from blood, sampled in a trial of the OX40 agonist ivuxolimab. These receptors all come from an adult with an advanced solid tumor such as melanoma, head and neck, liver or kidney cancer.

This chain connects TRBV10-2 to TRBJ2-2, with TRBD2 matching over 11 bases. The CDR3 runs to 16 residues. CDR1 WSHSY and CDR2 SAAADI come from the germline V gene. The V gene end was trimmed by 6 bases and the J gene end by 6 bases; junction bases not matched to a gene: 9. This CDR3 reads CASRDSGRAWAGELFF. Written as DNA, the CDR3 is TGCGCCAGCAGGGATAGCGGGAGGGCCTGGGCCGGGGAGCTGTTTTTT.

The chain combines TRBV18 with TRBJ1-3; D is unresolved. Trimming pared 3 bases from V and 0 bases from J, leaving 9 bases between. This CDR3 contains 15 residues. Germline V gene sequence: CDR1 KGHSH, CDR2 LQKENI. CDR3 protein: CASSPRTDSGNTIYF. The CDR3 nucleotides are TGTGCCAGCTCACCCCGGACGGACTCTGGAAACACCATATATTTT.

The chain employs TRBV5-1 and TRBJ2-2; D not resolved. The length of the CDR3 is 14 residues. CDR1 and CDR2 from the germline V gene are SGHRS and YFSETQ. Trimming shortened V by 0 bases and J by 2 bases, and 5 bases separated the two germline ends. Here the CDR3 reads CASSLDRNTGELFF. The CDR3 bases are TGCGCCAGCAGCTTGGACAGAAACACCGGGGAGCTGTTTTTT.

This clone occurred once. This rearrangement joins TRBV7-2 to TRBJ2-1; D assignment may be TRBD1 or TRBD2 (5 bases each). The CDR3 length is 16 residues. With 3 bases removed from V and 0 bases from J, the gap between germline ends came to 12 bases. Germline V CDR1 and CDR2: SGHTA, FQGNSA. The CDR3 nucleotides are TGTGCCAGCAGCTTCCGGGACCAGAGCTCCTACAATGAGCAGTTCTTC. This codes for CASSFRDQSSYNEQFF.

The chain employs TRBV10-2 and TRBJ2-1; 11 bases fit TRBD2. Germline V gene data show CDR1 as WSHSY and CDR2 as SAAADI. V dropped 4 bases and J dropped 8; count of bases not matched to a gene: 4. CDR3 size: 14 residues. This chain's CDR3 is CASSVSGGVYEQFF. The CDR3 region has the DNA TGCGCCAGCAGTGTTAGCGGGGGGGTGTATGAGCAGTTCTTC.

The chain recombines TRBV7-9 with TRBJ2-1; 14 nucleotides line up with TRBD2. CDR3 length: 18 amino acids. Germline CDR1 is SEHNR and CDR2 is FQNEAQ (reference sequence). V dropped 5 bases and J dropped 6; count of bases not matched to a gene: 12. This CDR3 reads CASSTRPGLAGATNEQFF. The DNA of the CDR3 is TGTGCCAGCAGCACACGTCCGGGACTAGCGGGAGCAACCAATGAGCAGTTCTTC.

V gene TRBV2 combines with J gene TRBJ2-2, with 10 bases aligning to TRBD1. The CDR3 extends over 15 amino acids. Trimming cost V 8 bases and J 6 bases; bases outside gene matches: 9. The germline gives CDR1 SNHLY, CDR2 FYNNEI. CDR3 bases: TGTGCCAGCCGGAGTCGGACAGGGGGGTCCGGGGAGCTGTTTTTT. Protein sequence: CASRSRTGGSGELFF. The complete variable domain, with remaining parts taken from reference TRBV2 and TRBJ2-2, reads EPEVTQTPSHQVTQMGQEVILRCVPISNHLYFYWYRQILGQKVEFLVSFYNNEISEKSEIFDDQFSVERPDGSNFTLKIRSTKLEDSAMYFCASRSRTGGSGELFFGEGSRLTVL.

This clone was observed once. V and J are TRBV6-6 and TRBJ2-2; 7 nucleotides match TRBD2. After removal of 6 bases from V and 2 bases from J, the junction contained 3 bases not matched to a gene. This CDR3 is 14 amino acids long. Looked up from germline, CDR1 is MNHNY and CDR2 is SVGAGI (reference sequence). DNA for the CDR3: TGTGCCAGCAGACGGGACTACAACACCGGGGAGCTGTTTTTT. As protein: CASRRDYNTGELFF.

A note on this clone: One junction end disagrees with the germline gene, perhaps due to a read error. Other DNA sequences in this specimen translate into the identical CDR3. V usage is TRBV27 and J usage is TRBJ2-3, with 7 bases identical to TRBD1. CDR1 is MNHEY and CDR2 is SMNVEV in the germline V gene (reference sequence). The CDR3 has 15 residues. CDR3 nucleotides: TGTGCCAGCAGTTTATCATCCAGGGGGATAAATACGCAATATTTT. This codes for CASSLSSRGINTQYF.

The chain combines TRBV18 with TRBJ2-5, with D maybe TRBD2 (5 bases). Germline V gives CDR1 KGHSH, CDR2 LQKENI. V gave up 0 bases and J gave up 1 base, with 12 bases separating them. CDR3 length: 16 residues. The CDR3 coding sequence is TGTGCCAGCTCACCACCGGCGGGCGTACGCCAAGAGACCCAGTACTTC. Protein sequence: CASSPPAGVRQETQYF. Supplemented by reference TRBV18 and TRBJ2-5, the full variable domain reads NAGVMQNPRHLVRRRGQEARLRCSPMKGHSHVYWYRQLPEEGLKFMVYLQKENIIDESGMPKERFSAEFPKEGPSILRIQQVVRGDSAAYFCASSPPAGVRQETQYFGPGTRLLVL.

The chain employs TRBV5-1 and TRBJ2-5, with 9 bases identical to TRBD1. With 3 bases clipped from V and 4 bases from J, the junction kept 4 bases outside the gene matches. CDR1 is SGHRS and CDR2 is YFSETQ in the germline V gene. This CDR3 contains 14 residues. The CDR3 region has the DNA TGCGCCAGCAGCTATACAGGGGGCGGAGAGACCCAGTACTTC. Its translation is CASSYTGGGETQYF.

V is TRBV11-2 and J is TRBJ1-3, with D uncertain. Deletions cut 1 base from V and 3 bases from J, with 7 bases between. This CDR3 contains 14 residues. Per germline, CDR1 SGHAT and CDR2 FQNNGV. CDR3 nucleotides: TGTGCCAGCAGCTTAGGGACCGATGGAAACACCATATATTTT. This sequence encodes CASSLGTDGNTIYF.

The rearrangement joins TRBV9 to TRBJ2-1, with 10 bases identical to TRBD2. Germline V CDR1 and CDR2: SGDLS, YYNGEE. The CDR3 has 15 amino acids. With 4 bases clipped from V and 12 bases from J, the junction kept 13 bases outside the gene matches. CDR3 amino acids: CASSPTQDSGRMQFF. In nucleotides, the CDR3 is TGTGCCAGCAGCCCAACCCAAGATAGCGGGAGGATGCAGTTCTTC.

V is TRBV11-2 and J is TRBJ1-2; 7 nucleotides align to TRBD1. There are 15 residues in the CDR3. The junction had 17 bases not matched to a gene; V was cut back by 2 bases and J by 14 bases. Germline loops: CDR1 SGHAT, CDR2 FQNNGV. CDR3 in amino acids: CASSLNGRDSPRETF. CDR3 coding DNA: TGTGCCAGCAGCTTAAACGGACGGGACAGTCCTAGGGAGACCTTC.

CDR3 sequence reads: CASSLTGAGTGELFF. CDR3 bases: TGTGCCAGCAGCCTGACAGGGGCGGGCACCGGGGAGCTGTTTTTT. This chain joins TRBV7-3 and TRBJ2-2; 8 bases agree with TRBD1. Trimming removed 5 bases from V and 4 bases from J; junction bases left unmatched: 6. Germline loops: CDR1 SGHTA, CDR2 FQGTGA. The CDR3 totals 15 residues.

CDR3 DNA: TGTGCCAGCAGGGGGACAGGGAGGGCAGCTGGGGAAAAACTGTTTTTT. Translating it yields CASRGTGRAAGEKLFF. The rearrangement links TRBV2 to TRBJ1-4; TRBD1 agrees at 9 bases. The J segment lost 8 bases and the V segment lost 6 bases, leaving 13 bases of the junction unmatched. Germline V gene sequence: CDR1 SNHLY, CDR2 FYNNEI. The CDR3 runs 16 residues. Using reference TRBV2 and TRBJ1-4 for the parts outside the CDR3, the full variable domain is EPEVTQTPSHQVTQMGQEVILRCVPISNHLYFYWYRQILGQKVEFLVSFYNNEISEKSEIFDDQFSVERPDGSNFTLKIRSTKLEDSAMYFCASRGTGRAAGEKLFFGSGTQLSVL.

V is TRBV7-9 and J is TRBJ2-3; no clear D. This CDR3 contains 14 residues. Trimming removed 5 bases at V and 6 bases at J, with 15 bases between. CDR1 is SEHNR and CDR2 is FQNEAQ in the germline V gene (reference sequence). This CDR3 reads CASSLTEISDTQYF. As DNA, the CDR3 is TGTGCCAGCAGCCTTACAGAGATCTCGGATACGCAGTATTTT.

This clone was seen a few times. The chain couples TRBV6-1 to TRBJ2-5; D is perhaps TRBD1 or TRBD2 (5 bases each). The germline V gene encodes CDR1 MNHNS and CDR2 SASEGT. With 0 bases removed from V and 5 bases from J, the gap between germline ends came to 16 bases. The CDR3 extends over 16 amino acids. CDR3 residues: CASSEANWAGTETQYF. DNA of the CDR3: TGTGCCAGCAGTGAAGCAAATTGGGCAGGGACGGAGACCCAGTACTTC.

The chain employs TRBV30 and TRBJ1-1, with D perhaps matching TRBD1 (6 bases). V gave up 5 bases and J gave up 3 bases, with 13 bases separating them. Germline CDR1 reads GTSNPN; CDR2 reads SVGIG (reference sequence). The CDR3 runs 13 residues. The CDR3 region is CAWGQTRDTEAFF. DNA for the CDR3: TGTGCCTGGGGACAGACCAGGGACACTGAAGCTTTCTTT.

The chain has TRBV19 and TRBJ1-2; D uncertain. The CDR3 runs 13 residues. CDR1 LNHDA and CDR2 SQIVND come from the germline V gene (reference sequence). Deletions cut 5 bases from V and 2 bases from J, with 9 bases between. The CDR3, as DNA: TGTGCCAGTAGTTACGGGCTAAACTATGGCTACACCTTC. This translates into CASSYGLNYGYTF.

V usage is TRBV6-5 and J usage is TRBJ2-1, with 11 bases matching TRBD2. CDR3 length: 14 residues. The V segment lost 2 bases and the J segment 6 bases; nucleotides outside the gene matches: 0. Germline V gene sequence: CDR1 MNHEY, CDR2 SVGAGI. CDR3 coding DNA: TGTGCCAGCAGTTACACTAGCGGGGGCAATGAGCAGTTCTTC. This sequence encodes CASSYTSGGNEQFF.